The rows below give T cell receptor beta chains drawn from one sample of a study of T cell changes during pregnancy in multiple sclerosis. Using immunoSEQ multiplex PCR, the repertoire was profiled, and TCRdb retains in-frame clones only, with some absent. The data hold around 57,000 clones, with 90% to 95% observed a single time. Sequences were derived from peripheral blood, sampled after pregnancy. The receptor set was obtained from a female donor in good health, enrolled as a control in a pregnancy study. Both conserved end residues are part of each CDR3. A D gene is named only where the DNA matches it firmly.

>TRBJ2-1|TRBD2|TRBV7-9
TGTGCCACGGAGTATCGGGCTAGCGGGGGGATGACCTACAATGAGCAGTTCTTC
CATEYRASGGMTYNEQFF
>TRBJ2-6|-|TRBV7-2
TGTGCCAGCAGCCTTTCCTACTCTGGGGCCAACGTCCTGACTTTC
CASSLSYSGANVLTF
>TRBJ1-6|TRBD1|TRBV30
TGTGCCTGGAGTTTACCCACAGGGGGCTATCATTCACCCCTCCACTTT
CAWSLPTGGYHSPLHF
>TRBJ1-2|-|TRBV6-1
TGTGCCAGCAGTGGACAGCCTACGTCTAACTATGGCTACACCTTC
CASSGQPTSNYGYTF
>TRBJ2-1|TRBD1|TRBV30
TGTGCCTGGACCCCGGGACAGATTGAGCAGTTCTTC
CAWTPGQIEQFF
>TRBJ2-2|TRBD2|TRBV5-5
TGTGCCAGCAGCCTCAGCGGGGGGGCGGCCGGGGAGCTGTTTTTT
CASSLSGGAAGELFF
>TRBJ2-7|TRBD1|TRBV15
TGTGCCACCAGCAGGACAGGGCAAAACACCTACGAGCAGTACTTC
CATSRTGQNTYEQYF
>TRBJ1-3|TRBD1|TRBV29-1
TGCAGCGTTCGTGAACTACAGGGGGCAACTGGAAACACCATATATTTT
CSVRELQGATGNTIYF
>TRBJ2-1|TRBD2|TRBV9
TGTGCCAGCAGCGTAGCTAGCGGGGGGGCCCACGCCGCCTCGCAGTTCTTC
CASSVASGGAHAASQFF
>TRBJ2-3|-|TRBV7-6
TGTGCCAGCAGCCAACTAGAAAGCACAGATACGCAGTATTTT
CASSQLESTDTQYF
>TRBJ2-2|TRBD1|TRBV27
TGTGCCAGCAGTCTCCAGGGGGCGCGGAACACCGGGGAGCTGTTTTTT
CASSLQGARNTGELFF